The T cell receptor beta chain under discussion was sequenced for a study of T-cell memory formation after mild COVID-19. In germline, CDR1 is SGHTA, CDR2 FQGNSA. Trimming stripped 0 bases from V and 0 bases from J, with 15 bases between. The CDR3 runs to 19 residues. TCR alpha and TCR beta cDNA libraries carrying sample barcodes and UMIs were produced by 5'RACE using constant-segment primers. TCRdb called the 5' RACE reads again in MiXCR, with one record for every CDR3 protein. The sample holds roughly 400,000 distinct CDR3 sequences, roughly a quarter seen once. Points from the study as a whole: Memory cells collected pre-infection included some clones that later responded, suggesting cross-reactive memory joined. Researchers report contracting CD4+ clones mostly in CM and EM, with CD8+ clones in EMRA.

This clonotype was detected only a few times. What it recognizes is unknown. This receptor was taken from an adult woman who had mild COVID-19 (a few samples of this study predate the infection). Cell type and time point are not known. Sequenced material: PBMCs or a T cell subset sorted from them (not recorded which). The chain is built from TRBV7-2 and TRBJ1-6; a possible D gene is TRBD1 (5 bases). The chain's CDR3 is CASSLAGTYTSSYNSPLHF. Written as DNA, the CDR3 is TGTGCCAGCAGCTTAGCCGGGACCTATACATCCTCCTATAATTCACCCCTCCACTTT.